One sample yielded the 9 T cell receptor beta chains listed below, sequenced in a study of blood T cells in healthy people across ages. Primed by a sample-barcoded 5' primer and a J-beta primer mix, a second PCR proceeded for roughly 6 to 12 cycles. TCRdb re-derived calls from the 5' RACE reads in MiXCR, one entry per CDR3 protein. The repertoire holds more than 500,000 distinct CDR3 sequences, with roughly a quarter as singletons. These data were also reused for a study on T cells of mothers and their children.

Sequenced material: blood. The receptors here all came from a boy younger than 10 in good health.

V gene TRBV7-2 combines with J gene TRBJ2-1, with 9 positions matching TRBD1. TRBJ2-7 matches the DNA end more closely, so the J call is doubtful. This CDR3 has 14 amino acids. Germline CDR1 and CDR2: SGHTA and FQGNSA. The CDR3 DNA reads as TGTGCCAGCAGGGGGACAGGGCAAGCCTACGAGCAGTACTTC. Encoded protein: CASRGTGQAYEQYF.

This clonotype has more than one count but fewer than ten. The germline gene is not matched at one end of the junction; a read error may be the cause. The chain employs TRBV20-1 and TRBJ2-5; D call uncertain. CDR1 is DFQATT and CDR2 is SNEGSKA in the germline V gene (reference sequence). The CDR3 is made up of 13 amino acids. The CDR3: CSAREAVQEAQYF. For the CDR3, the DNA is TGCAGTGCTAGAGAGGCGGTCCAAGAGGCCCAGTACTTC.

The chain recombines TRBV25-1 with TRBJ1-3; D is ambiguous. The CDR3 runs to 11 residues. Trimming cost V 8 bases and J 7 bases, with 9 bases left between them. Germline V gene lookup returns CDR1 MGHDK and CDR2 SYGVNS. The CDR3 loop is CASQAGNTIYF. CDR3 sequence (DNA): TGTGCCAGCCAAGCGGGGAACACCATATATTTT.

The J gene is TRBJ2-7, the V gene TRBV20-1; the D call may be TRBD1 or TRBD2 (5 bases each). Germline V lookup: CDR1 DFQATT, CDR2 SNEGSKA (reference sequence). V was trimmed by 0 bases and J by 0 bases, leaving 15 bases between them. The CDR3 is 16 amino acids. The CDR3 sequence: CSARDRGPRSSYEQYF. The CDR3 bases are TGCAGTGCTAGAGACCGGGGACCCCGGAGCTCCTACGAGCAGTACTTC.

The chain recombines TRBV6-2 or TRBV6-3 with TRBJ1-4; D perhaps matches TRBD1 (6 bases). Trimming left V 5 bases short and J 7 bases short, with 11 bases between. In germline, CDR1 is MNHEY, CDR2 SVGEGT. CDR3 length: 13 amino acids. The CDR3 protein is CASSRGAGEKLFF. The CDR3 DNA is TGTGCCAGCAGTCGGGGGGCAGGTGAAAAACTGTTTTTT.

This clonotype was counted between two and nine times. The chain uses TRBV10-3 and TRBJ2-3; TRBD2 matches 12 bases. Germline V CDR1 and CDR2: ENHRY, SYGVKD. The CDR3 runs to 16 residues. V dropped 4 bases and J dropped 6; count of bases not matched to a gene: 8. The chain's CDR3 is CAISGSSGRAGDTQYF. The CDR3 region has the DNA TGTGCCATCAGTGGGTCTAGCGGGAGGGCCGGGGATACGCAGTATTTT.

This clonotype was seen only a few times. This chain links TRBV10-3 with TRBJ1-2; TRBD1 matches 9 bases. The CDR3 consists of 19 residues. The germline CDR1 and CDR2 sequences are ENHRY and SYGVKD. Trimming at V came to 4 bases and at J to 2 bases, leaving 17 bases not matched to a gene. CDR3 residues: CAISAHTSGTGIQNYGYTF. DNA of the CDR3: TGTGCCATCAGTGCCCATACTTCAGGGACAGGGATACAAAACTATGGCTACACCTTC.

V usage is TRBV6-2 or TRBV6-3 and J usage is TRBJ2-1; 13 bases agree with TRBD2. This CDR3 contains 17 residues. Germline V gene data show CDR1 as MNHEY and CDR2 as SVGEGT. J gave up 6 bases and V 5 bases, and 10 bases lay outside the gene matches. CDR3 sequence (DNA): TGTGCCAGCAGTAATCGGCCCGGACTAGCGGGAGTCAATGAGCAGTTCTTC. It codes for CASSNRPGLAGVNEQFF.

In this sample, this clonotype turned up a few times. The rearrangement links TRBV3-1 to TRBJ1-2; a possible D gene is TRBD1 (5 bases). The ends were cut back, 1 base at V and 1 base at J, with 7 bases in the middle. Germline CDR1 LGHDT, CDR2 YNNKEL (reference sequence). The CDR3 totals 14 residues. The CDR3 coding sequence is TGTGCCAGCAGCCAAGCGACAGTTAACTATGGCTACACCTTC. Residues: CASSQATVNYGYTF.